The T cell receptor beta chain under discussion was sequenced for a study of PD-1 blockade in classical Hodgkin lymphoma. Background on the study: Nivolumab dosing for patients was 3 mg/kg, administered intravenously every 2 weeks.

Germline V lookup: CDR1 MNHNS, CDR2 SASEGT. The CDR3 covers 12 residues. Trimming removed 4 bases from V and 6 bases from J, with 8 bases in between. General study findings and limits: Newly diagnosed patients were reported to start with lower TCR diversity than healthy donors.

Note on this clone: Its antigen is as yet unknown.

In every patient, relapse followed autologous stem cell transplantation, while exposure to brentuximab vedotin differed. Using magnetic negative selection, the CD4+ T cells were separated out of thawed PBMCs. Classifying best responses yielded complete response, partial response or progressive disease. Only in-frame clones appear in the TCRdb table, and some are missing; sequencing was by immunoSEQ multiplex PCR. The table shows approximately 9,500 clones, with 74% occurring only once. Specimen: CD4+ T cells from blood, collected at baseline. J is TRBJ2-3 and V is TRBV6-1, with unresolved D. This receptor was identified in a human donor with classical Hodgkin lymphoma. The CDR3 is CASSGMMDTQYF. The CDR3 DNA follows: TGTGCCAGCAGTGGGATGATGGATACGCAGTATTTT.